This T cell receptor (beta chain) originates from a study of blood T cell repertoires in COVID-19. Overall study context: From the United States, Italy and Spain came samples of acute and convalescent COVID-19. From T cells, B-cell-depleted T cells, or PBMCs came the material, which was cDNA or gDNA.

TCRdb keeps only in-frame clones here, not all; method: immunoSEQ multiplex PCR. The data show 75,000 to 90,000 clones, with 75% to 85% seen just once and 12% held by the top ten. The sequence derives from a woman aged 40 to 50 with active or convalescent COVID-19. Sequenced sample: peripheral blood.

The CDR3 region has the DNA TGTGCCAGCAGTCGAGCGTCTAGCAATCAGCCCCAGCATTTT. This codes for CASSRASSNQPQHF. The V and J genes are TRBV2 and TRBJ1-5; D call uncertain. The CDR3 length is 14 residues. V lost 5 bases and J lost 0, with 8 bases in between. From germline, CDR1 is SNHLY and CDR2 FYNNEI.